These 5 T cell receptor beta chains share one sample of origin, sequenced in a study of CD8+ T cells in alopecia areata. Cells that came from pooled cutaneous lymph nodes were sorted using CD4, CD8alpha, NKG2D, NKG2ACE and other markers. Sequencing templates came from extracted RNA that was reverse transcribed into cDNA. Clones were read by immunoSEQ multiplex PCR, and TCRdb kept only the in-frame ones, dropping some. Found here are around 300,000 clones, no singletons; the ten largest cover 1.2%. The sequencing input was CD4+ T cells sorted from a lymph node. Source of these receptors: a C3H/HeJ mouse with alopecia areata. MHC haplotype: H2-k.

As for this clone: The listed genes are named as in mouse. The read halts 4 residues ahead of the CDR3 end, with the missing end drawn from the germline J gene. At the DNA level, this CDR3 is encoded by other sequences in the same sample as well. This chain connects TRBV13-1 to TRBJ1-1; D uncertain. CDR3 length: 12 amino acids. Trimming left V 7 bases short and J 0 bases short, with 7 bases between. Germline CDR1 and CDR2: NSHNY and SYGAGN. This CDR3 reads CASSRQNTEVFF. The covered CDR3 bases are TGTGCCAGCTCCCGACAGAACACA.

Concerning this clone: The genes and germline here are from mouse. The CDR3 is cut off 4 residues early in the read; its end comes from the germline J gene. The same CDR3 can be traced to other DNA sequences in this sample. V usage is TRBV13-2 and J usage is TRBJ1-2, with 8 bases fitting TRBD1. Losses at the gene ends were 0 bases for V and 0 bases for J; bases not matched to a gene: 4. This CDR3 has 16 residues. The germline gives CDR1 NNHNN, CDR2 SYGAGS (reference sequence). The sequenced part of the CDR3 DNA is TGTGCCAGCGGTGATGCAGGACAGGGCGCAAACTCC. Amino acid sequence: CASGDAGQGANS. The entire CDR3 reads CASGDAGQGANSDYTF.

This clone occurred a few times. Any gene name here is a mouse gene name. Read sequence stops 4 residues before the CDR3 end, and the germline J gene provides the missing end. J is TRBJ2-4 and V is TRBV19; D call uncertain. CDR1 is FNHDT and CDR2 is SITEND in the germline V gene (reference sequence). The CDR3 runs to 11 residues. CDR3 sequence: CASSIENTLYF. Partial CDR3 DNA: TGTGCCAGCAGTATTGAAAAC.

This clone was seen only a few times. Gene labels here are mouse ones. The read ends 3 residues shy of where the CDR3 ends; the end is completed using the germline J gene. The chain links TRBV5 to TRBJ1-6, with 10 nucleotides matching TRBD1. TRBJ1-6 is an ORF; its function is uncertain. V lost 3 bases and J lost 5; bases outside the gene matches: 4. This CDR3 is 16 amino acids long. From germline, CDR1 is LGHNA and CDR2 YNLKQL (reference sequence). The covered CDR3 bases are TGTGCCAGCAGCCACGACAGGGGGCGCGATAATTCGCCC. This sequence encodes CASSHDRGRDNSP. The whole CDR3 reads CASSHDRGRDNSPLYF.

This clone was counted only a few times. This clone may be a read error of a much larger clone one base away. The gene symbols are mouse symbols. The CDR3 here is CASRNWGSAETLYF. CDR3 bases read: TGTGCCAGCAGGAACTGGGGGAGTGCAGAA. The chain carries TRBV13-1 and TRBJ2-3; 8 positions match TRBD2. Coverage ceases 4 residues before the CDR3 finishes, and the germline J gene fills in the end. V gave up 5 bases and J gave up 0 bases; unmatched junction bases: 2. From germline, CDR1 is NSHNY and CDR2 SYGAGN. This CDR3 has 14 amino acids.